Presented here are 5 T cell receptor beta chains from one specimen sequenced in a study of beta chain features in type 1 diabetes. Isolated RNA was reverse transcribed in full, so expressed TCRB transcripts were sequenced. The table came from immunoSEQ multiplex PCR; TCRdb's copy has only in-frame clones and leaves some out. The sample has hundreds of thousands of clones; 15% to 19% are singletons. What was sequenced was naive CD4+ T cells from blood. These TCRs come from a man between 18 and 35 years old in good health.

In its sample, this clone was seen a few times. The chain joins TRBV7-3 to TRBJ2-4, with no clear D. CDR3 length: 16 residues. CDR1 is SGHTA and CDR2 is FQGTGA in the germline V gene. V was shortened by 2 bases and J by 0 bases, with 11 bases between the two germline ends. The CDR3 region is CASSLGTELAKNIQYF. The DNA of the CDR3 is TGTGCCAGCAGCTTAGGAACAGAACTAGCCAAAAACATTCAGTACTTC.

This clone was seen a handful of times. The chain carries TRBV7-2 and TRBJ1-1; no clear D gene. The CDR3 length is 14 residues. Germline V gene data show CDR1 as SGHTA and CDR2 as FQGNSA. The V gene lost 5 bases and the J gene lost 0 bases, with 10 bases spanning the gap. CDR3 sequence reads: CASSEGWLNTEAFF. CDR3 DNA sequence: TGTGCCAGCAGCGAAGGATGGTTGAACACTGAAGCTTTCTTT.

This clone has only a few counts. In DNA, the CDR3 is TGTGCCAGCAGCGTAGACCGGGACAGGGGGCGTGAGCAGTTCTTC. Amino acid sequence: CASSVDRDRGREQFF. This rearrangement joins TRBV9 to TRBJ2-1, with 12 bases lining up with TRBD1. Unmatched junction bases numbered 4, after V lost 0 bases and J lost 9 bases. The CDR3 spans 15 residues. Germline lookup yields CDR1 SGDLS and CDR2 YYNGEE.

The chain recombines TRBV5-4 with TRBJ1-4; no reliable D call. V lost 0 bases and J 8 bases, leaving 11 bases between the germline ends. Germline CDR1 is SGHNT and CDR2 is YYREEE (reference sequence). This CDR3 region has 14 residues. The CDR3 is CASSLDILGEKLFF. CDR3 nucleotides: TGTGCCAGCAGCTTGGACATCCTAGGGGAAAAACTGTTTTTT.

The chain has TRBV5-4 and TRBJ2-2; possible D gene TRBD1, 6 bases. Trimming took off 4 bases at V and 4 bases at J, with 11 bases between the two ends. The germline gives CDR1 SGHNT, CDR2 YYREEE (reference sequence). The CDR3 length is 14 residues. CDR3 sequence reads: CASSRGQRTGELFF. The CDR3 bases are TGTGCCAGCAGCCGGGGACAACGCACCGGGGAGCTGTTTTTT.